The 9 T cell receptor beta chains below all came from one sample that was sequenced in a study of T cells in Graves' hyperthyroidism and ophthalmopathy. The investigators amplified TCR beta CDR3 regions from RNA transcripts. The primer set for the first-round RT-PCR of the TCR CDR3 was HTBI. Each CDR3 protein gets one entry after TCRdb re-called the multiplex PCR reads with MiXCR. The sample contains approximately 430,000 distinct CDR3 sequences, around a sixth of which appear only once. Sequencing input: blood. The receptors originated from a woman under 30 with Graves' hyperthyroidism.

Details on this clonotype: One end of the junction fails to match germline, which may point to a read error. This chain joins TRBV6-2 or TRBV6-3 and TRBJ1-6; D ambiguous. The CDR3 covers 13 residues. Germline V gene lookup returns CDR1 MNHEY and CDR2 SVGEGT. CDR3 nucleotide sequence: TGTGCCAGCAGTGACGGGGATAATTCACCTCTCCACTTT. This gives the protein CASSDGDNSPLHF.

There are many counts of this clonotype. The chain joins TRBV6-1 to TRBJ1-5; maybe TRBD1 (5 bases). Germline CDR1 and CDR2: MNHNS and SASEGT. V was clipped by 7 bases and J by 4 bases, with 17 bases between them. The CDR3 loop spans 15 amino acids. This CDR3 reads CASTKDLGLNQPQHF. Here the CDR3 DNA reads TGTGCCAGCACTAAGGATCTGGGGCTGAATCAGCCCCAGCATTTT.

Ten or more counts support this clonotype. The chain employs TRBV15 and TRBJ2-5, with a tentative D call TRBD1 (5 bases). The V gene's germline CDR1 is LNHNV and CDR2 YYDKDF (reference sequence). Trimming took 3 bases from V and 5 from J, leaving 7 bases between them. The CDR3 has 12 amino acids. The CDR3 DNA is TGTGCCACCAGCAGCTCAGGGGAGACCCAGTACTTC. It translates to CATSSSGETQYF. Full variable domain (remainder filled in from reference TRBV15 and TRBJ2-5): DAMVIQNPRYQVTQFGKPVTLSCSQTLNHNVMYWYQQKSSQAPKLLFHYYDKDFNNEADTPDNFQSRRPNTSFCFLDIRSPGLGDTAMYLCATSSSGETQYFGPGTRLLVL.

Many counts were recorded for this clonotype. V usage is TRBV19 and J usage is TRBJ1-5; 7 nucleotides align to TRBD1. In germline, CDR1 is LNHDA, CDR2 SQIVND (reference sequence). The junction had 8 bases not matched to a gene; V was cut back by 9 bases and J by 3 bases. The CDR3 runs to 14 residues. CDR3 nucleotides: TGTGCCAGCCTACCCGGACAGGTCAATCAGCCCCAGCATTTT. The encoded protein is CASLPGQVNQPQHF. The full variable domain, completed using reference TRBV19 and TRBJ1-5, is DGGITQSPKYLFRKEGQNVTLSCEQNLNHDAMYWYRQDPGQGLRLIYYSQIVNDFQKGDIAEGYSVSREKKESFPLTVTSAQKNPTAFYLCASLPGQVNQPQHFGDGTRLSIL.

The sample holds many counts of this clonotype. The chain is built from TRBV7-3 and TRBJ2-1, with 12 bases that match TRBD2. V lost 0 bases and J lost 10; bases outside the gene matches: 7. The CDR3 runs to 16 residues. Per germline, CDR1 SGHTA and CDR2 FQGTGA. The CDR3 coding sequence is TGTGCCAGCAGCTTAACGGGGGGACTAGCGGGTTCGGAGCAGTTCTTC. Amino acids: CASSLTGGLAGSEQFF.

This clonotype was picked up many times. The rearrangement links TRBV10-3 to TRBJ1-2; D may be TRBD1 (6 bases). V gave up 4 bases and J gave up 5 bases, with 11 bases separating them. CDR3 size: 13 residues. Germline-derived CDR1 and CDR2 are ENHRY and SYGVKD. Here the CDR3 DNA reads TGTGCCATCAGTGTGGAGGGGGATTATGGCTACACCTTC. Protein product: CAISVEGDYGYTF.

This clonotype was recorded a few times. V and J are TRBV5-6 and TRBJ2-1, with TRBD1 as a possible D gene (5 bases). Trimming removed 5 bases at V and 2 bases at J, with 20 bases between. CDR3 size: 17 residues. Germline V CDR1 and CDR2: SGHDT, YYEEEE. The CDR3 region is CASRFWLGQSAYNEQFF. The DNA for the CDR3 is TGTGCCAGCAGGTTCTGGTTGGGGCAGTCAGCCTACAATGAGCAGTTCTTC.

This clonotype was found many times. This sequence joins TRBV2 and TRBJ1-1; D is uncertain. The CDR3 is 14 residues long. The germline V gene encodes CDR1 SNHLY and CDR2 FYNNEI. Trimming cost V 8 bases and J 1 base, with 14 bases left between them. The CDR3, as DNA: TGTGCCAGCGGAGGGCGGTCCCGGAACACTGAAGCTTTCTTT. Amino acids: CASGGRSRNTEAFF.

This clonotype came up many times. The chain has TRBV10-3 and TRBJ2-7, with 7 nucleotides matching TRBD1. The CDR3 spans 13 residues. The V gene end was trimmed by 3 bases and the J gene end by 7 bases; junction bases not matched to a gene: 6. Germline V gives CDR1 ENHRY, CDR2 SYGVKD. The CDR3: CAISDPTGSEQYF. The CDR3 nucleotides read TGTGCCATCAGTGACCCGACAGGGTCTGAGCAGTACTTC.